The rows below give T cell receptor beta chains drawn from one sample of a study of cytomegalovirus exposure and HLA in healthy donors. Sequenced by immunoSEQ multiplex PCR; TCRdb stores in-frame clones only, minus some. The sample records 85,000 to 100,000 clones, more than 75% being singletons. Material: PBMCs. These receptors all stem from a human donor in good health. Each CDR3 is given with its conserved first and last residue. D genes are given only for firm matches. Clone size is given for some rows only: seen once, a few or many times, or a class if the clone is expanded.

V	J	D	size	CDR3	DNA
TRBV5-4	TRBJ2-5	NA	once	CASSSQGGDWETQYF	TGTGCCAGCAGCTCACAAGGGGGAGATTGGGAGACCCAGTACTTC
TRBV10-3	TRBJ2-3	TRBD1	NA	CAISDNRGPTDTQYF	TGTGCCATCAGTGATAACAGGGGGCCAACAGATACGCAGTATTTT
TRBV30	TRBJ1-6	TRBD1	NA	CAWNLDRGRNSPLHF	TGTGCCTGGAATTTAGACAGGGGAAGGAATTCACCCCTCCACTTT
TRBV6-4	TRBJ2-2	NA	NA	CASSVEHSNTGELFF	TGTGCCAGCAGTGTTGAACATTCGAACACCGGGGAGCTGTTTTTT
TRBV14	TRBJ1-6	TRBD1	NA	CASSQTTGWSSPLHF	TGTGCCAGCAGCCAAACGACAGGGTGGAGCTCACCCCTCCACTTT
TRBV2	TRBJ2-5	TRBD1	NA	CASRLSTGSWRETQYF	TGTGCCAGCAGACTTTCGACAGGGTCGTGGAGAGAGACCCAGTACTTC
TRBV4-3	TRBJ2-1	TRBD1	NA	CASSQEYRGNYNEQFF	TGCGCCAGCAGCCAAGAGTACAGGGGGAACTACAATGAGCAGTTCTTC
TRBV18	TRBJ1-1	NA	NA	CASSLSRVDTEAFF	TGTGCCAGCTCACTGTCACGGGTTGACACTGAAGCTTTCTTT
TRBV6-5	TRBJ1-6	NA	NA	CASAGGSSPLHF	TGTGCCAGCGCGGGCGGCAGCTCACCCCTCCACTTT
TRBV5-1	TRBJ2-1	NA	NA	CASSLGQVNEQFF	TGCGCCAGCAGCTTGGGACAGGTCAATGAGCAGTTCTTC
TRBV5-4	TRBJ2-5	NA	NA	CASSLVGGVQETQYF	TGTGCCAGCAGCTTGGTTGGCGGGGTCCAAGAGACCCAGTACTTC
TRBV2	TRBJ2-7	NA	NA	CASSDPLGRNYYEQYF	TGTGCCAGCAGTGATCCGTTGGGCAGAAATTACTACGAGCAGTACTTC
TRBV19	TRBJ1-5	TRBD1	NA	CASRTGGGQPQHF	TGTGCCAGTAGGACAGGGGGCGGGCAGCCCCAGCATTTT
TRBV18	TRBJ1-4	NA	NA	CASSISTSATNEKLFF	TGTGCCAGCTCAATCTCTACTTCGGCAACTAATGAAAAACTGTTTTTT
TRBV5-1	TRBJ1-2	NA	NA	CASSPDGGAGYGYTF	TGCGCCAGCAGCCCCGACGGGGGGGCAGGGTATGGCTACACCTTC
TRBV5-6	TRBJ2-1	TRBD2	NA	CASITKRDPYNEQFF	TGTGCCAGCATTACTAAGCGGGACCCGTACAATGAGCAGTTCTTC
TRBV18	TRBJ2-7	NA	NA	CASSPLAAYEQYF	TGTGCCAGCTCACCTCTCGCAGCCTACGAGCAGTACTTC
TRBV15	TRBJ1-3	TRBD1	NA	CATSREGQGSGNTIYF	TGTGCCACCAGCAGAGAGGGACAGGGATCTGGAAACACCATATATTTT
TRBV9	TRBJ2-1	NA	NA	CASSVERGSVREQFF	TGTGCCAGCAGCGTAGAAAGGGGATCGGTACGAGAGCAGTTCTTC
TRBV6-6	TRBJ2-7	NA	NA	CASRAQVLYEQYF	TGTGCCAGCAGAGCCCAGGTGTTATACGAGCAGTACTTC
TRBV5-6	TRBJ2-2	TRBD1	NA	CASSAVPGQGRELFF	TGTGCCAGCAGCGCAGTCCCGGGACAGGGCCGGGAGCTGTTTTTT
TRBV14	TRBJ1-4	NA	NA	CASSSRLRREKLFF	TGTGCCAGCAGCTCAAGACTGCGTCGCGAAAAACTGTTTTTT
TRBV6-6	TRBJ2-7	TRBD1	NA	CASSYSVTGSSYEQYF	TGTGCCAGCAGTTACTCGGTGACAGGGAGTTCCTACGAGCAGTACTTC
TRBV6-6	TRBJ2-7	TRBD2	NA	CASSSTSEGQYF	TGTGCCAGCAGTTCGACTAGCGAAGGACAGTACTTC
TRBV25-1	TRBJ1-1	NA	few	CASNSRSHTEAFF	TGTGCCAGTAATTCCCGGTCGCACACTGAAGCTTTCTTT
TRBV29-1	TRBJ2-7	TRBD2	NA	CSGSSGGSCEQYF	TGCAGCGGTTCTAGCGGGGGGTCTTGCGAGCAGTACTTC
TRBV5-1	TRBJ1-1	TRBD1	NA	CASSDPQGMNTEAFF	TGCGCCAGCAGCGACCCACAGGGGATGAACACTGAAGCTTTCTTT